This T cell receptor beta chain was identified in a study of shared clonotypes between healthy human individuals. What CD8 memory combined were CD45RO+ cells and CCR7-negative CD45RA+ TemRA cells. Only in-frame clones appear in the TCRdb table, and some are missing; sequencing was by immunoSEQ multiplex PCR. The table shows 100,000 to 130,000 clones, with over 65% occurring only once. This clone showed up just once. The receptor's source is a woman aged 25-40 years in good health. Sequencing was carried out using memory CD8+ T cells sorted from blood. The subset: CD45RO+ cells pooled with CCR7-negative TemRA cells.

The CDR3, as DNA: TGTGCCAGTAGTACCCCCGACAGGGGCGGCTATGGCTACACCTTC. Its protein product is CASSTPDRGGYGYTF. This chain joins TRBV19 and TRBJ1-2; TRBD1 matches 8 bases. The CDR3 sequence is 15 residues long. Trimming took 4 bases from V and 4 from J; bases not matched to a gene: 8. Looked up from germline, CDR1 is LNHDA and CDR2 is SQIVND (reference sequence).